What follows describes a single T cell receptor beta chain. Its target is unknown. The PCR used 60 Vbeta and 13 Jbeta primers. Authors' data handling: Roughly 80 million unique TCR beta chains, some 10 million of them shared, were counted by a later analysis. Profiling relied on immunoSEQ multiplex PCR, and the TCRdb table lists in-frame clones only, not all of them. Clonal size and the V and J genes are those of that table, whereas D and trimming came from the DNA. The table has roughly 160,000 clones, roughly four fifths seen once. This sample was included in a study of cytomegalovirus exposure and HLA in healthy donors. Findings and caveats of the study: What was likely a sequencing artifact was a cluster of highly shared sequence variants. The study dropped some indistinguishable V segments, TRBV6-2 and TRBV6-3 among them.

CDR1 MNHNS and CDR2 SASEGT come from the germline V gene. CDR3 length: 13 amino acids. V lost 2 bases and J 10 bases, leaving 14 bases between the germline ends. V and J are TRBV6-1 and TRBJ2-5; D possibly corresponds to TRBD1 (5 bases). The sequence was obtained from a female donor in good health and CMV-seronegative. The source material was PBMCs. For the CDR3, the DNA is TGTGCCAGCAGTGAACAGGGCCCGTCGGGCCAGTACTTC. Protein: CASSEQGPSGQYF.